This TCR beta chain appears in the sequencing data of a study of control samples from healthy donors and cancer patients (dated by TCRdb to about 2020). A note on this clone: Its antigen remains unidentified. Base qualities are not provided; no much larger clone lies one nucleotide away.

Receptor amplification or capture employed the immunoSEQ multiplex PCR assay. TCRdb re-hosts the immuneACCESS table, in-frame sequences only. Its copies lack some clones; in the studies checked, an unresolved V gene accounts for under half of them, and the cause for the rest is not known. Counted in this sample were tens of thousands of clones; about 93% of them appeared once. Of the sample, roughly 4% falls within the top ten clones. Trimmed from V: 2 bases; trimmed from J: 10 bases; junction bases lacking a gene match: 5. According to the germline V gene, CDR1 reads SGHRS and CDR2 reads YFSETQ. From the cysteine up to the phenylalanine, the CDR3 has a length of 14 residues. Only the CDR3 portion is preserved as DNA: 42 bases, with reading frame beginning at the first base.

This TCR was recovered from a man between 25 and 39 years old in good health. The chain employs TRBV5-1 and TRBJ1-6, with 8 central nucleotides matching TRBD1. The sample taken for sequencing was blood. The DNA sequence is given as TGCGCCAGCAGCTTAGGACAGGGCCGATCACCCCTCCACTTT. Translated, this gives CASSLGQGRSPLHF.